The rows below give T cell receptor beta chains drawn from one sample of a study of cytomegalovirus exposure and HLA in healthy donors. Clones were sequenced by immunoSEQ multiplex PCR, and TCRdb holds only the in-frame ones, with some missing. The sample shows 65,000 to 90,000 clones, roughly 82% of them seen only once. The source material was PBMCs. The origin of the receptors is a man younger than 35 in good health and CMV-seronegative. CDR3s include the opening cysteine and the closing phenylalanine or tryptophan. Each record gives: V gene, D gene, J gene, clone size, CDR3 protein, CDR3 DNA. D genes are given only for firm matches. Clone size is given for some rows only: seen once, a few or many times, or a class if the clone is expanded.

v_call: TRBV28; d_call: NA; j_call: TRBJ1-2; clone_size: NA; cdr3_aa: CASTEGEAVNYGYTF; cdr3_nt: TGTGCCAGCACCGAAGGAGAGGCGGTTAACTATGGCTACACCTTC
v_call: TRBV4-3; d_call: TRBD1; j_call: TRBJ2-5; clone_size: NA; cdr3_aa: CASRWDSQETQYF; cdr3_nt: TGCGCCAGCAGATGGGACAGCCAAGAGACCCAGTACTTC
v_call: TRBV30; d_call: NA; j_call: TRBJ2-7; clone_size: NA; cdr3_aa: CAWRRAGFSYEQYF; cdr3_nt: TGTGCCTGGAGGAGGGCGGGGTTCTCCTACGAGCAGTACTTC
v_call: TRBV5-1; d_call: TRBD1; j_call: TRBJ2-4; clone_size: NA; cdr3_aa: CASSPTTGAANIQYF; cdr3_nt: TGCGCCAGCAGCCCCACGACAGGGGCGGCAAACATTCAGTACTTC
v_call: TRBV10-3; d_call: TRBD1; j_call: TRBJ1-5; clone_size: NA; cdr3_aa: CATRRTGGEDQPQHF; cdr3_nt: TGTGCCACCAGGAGGACAGGGGGCGAGGATCAGCCCCAGCATTTT
v_call: TRBV5-7; d_call: TRBD1; j_call: TRBJ2-3; clone_size: NA; cdr3_aa: CASSSGQGQDTQYF; cdr3_nt: TGTGCCAGCAGCTCCGGACAGGGGCAGGATACGCAGTATTTT
v_call: TRBV19; d_call: NA; j_call: TRBJ2-4; clone_size: once; cdr3_aa: CATQVSGRGLRNIQYF; cdr3_nt: TGTGCCACACAAGTTAGCGGTCGGGGCCTCAGGAACATTCAGTACTTC
v_call: TRBV29-1; d_call: NA; j_call: TRBJ1-5; clone_size: NA; cdr3_aa: CSVSGGNQPQHF; cdr3_nt: TGCAGCGTTTCGGGAGGCAATCAGCCCCAGCATTTT
v_call: TRBV27; d_call: NA; j_call: TRBJ2-1; clone_size: NA; cdr3_aa: CASSQGSFWFF; cdr3_nt: TGTGCCAGCAGTCAGGGGTCCTTTTGGTTCTTC
v_call: TRBV11-2; d_call: NA; j_call: TRBJ1-1; clone_size: NA; cdr3_aa: CASSLVRGTTEAFF; cdr3_nt: TGTGCCAGCAGCTTAGTTCGGGGAACCACTGAAGCTTTCTTT
v_call: TRBV27; d_call: TRBD1; j_call: TRBJ2-5; clone_size: NA; cdr3_aa: CASSPTGAGTQYF; cdr3_nt: TGTGCCAGCAGTCCGACAGGGGCTGGGACCCAGTACTTC
v_call: TRBV6-5; d_call: NA; j_call: TRBJ1-5; clone_size: NA; cdr3_aa: CASSRVGSGQPQHF; cdr3_nt: TGTGCCAGCAGTCGAGTGGGGAGCGGTCAGCCCCAGCATTTT
v_call: TRBV7-9; d_call: NA; j_call: TRBJ2-3; clone_size: NA; cdr3_aa: CASSLVAGDTQYF; cdr3_nt: TGTGCCAGCAGCTTAGTGGCGGGAGATACGCAGTATTTT
v_call: TRBV18; d_call: NA; j_call: TRBJ1-4; clone_size: NA; cdr3_aa: CASSPGEGRGYEKLFF; cdr3_nt: TGTGCCAGCTCACCAGGAGAGGGCAGGGGCTATGAAAAACTGTTTTTT
v_call: TRBV7-8; d_call: NA; j_call: TRBJ1-2; clone_size: NA; cdr3_aa: CASSLVDRANYGYTF; cdr3_nt: TGTGCCAGCAGCTTAGTGGACAGAGCTAACTATGGCTACACCTTC
v_call: TRBV6-5; d_call: NA; j_call: TRBJ1-4; clone_size: NA; cdr3_aa: CASSYSRRWEEKLFF; cdr3_nt: TGTGCCAGCAGTTACTCGAGGCGCTGGGAGGAAAAACTGTTTTTT
v_call: TRBV11-1; d_call: NA; j_call: TRBJ1-4; clone_size: NA; cdr3_aa: CASSLGETSSNSEKLFF; cdr3_nt: TGTGCCAGCAGCTTAGGGGAGACGTCCAGTAATAGTGAAAAACTGTTTTTT
v_call: TRBV5-4; d_call: NA; j_call: TRBJ1-2; clone_size: NA; cdr3_aa: CASGDRLNYGYTF; cdr3_nt: TGTGCCAGCGGCGACAGGCTGAACTATGGCTACACCTTC
v_call: TRBV28; d_call: NA; j_call: TRBJ2-7; clone_size: NA; cdr3_aa: CASSLSGLSYEQYF; cdr3_nt: TGTGCCAGCAGTTTAAGCGGGCTTTCCTACGAGCAGTACTTC
v_call: TRBV27; d_call: TRBD1; j_call: TRBJ2-7; clone_size: once; cdr3_aa: CASSVDRGIGYEQYF; cdr3_nt: TGTGCCAGCAGTGTTGACAGGGGTATCGGCTACGAGCAGTACTTC
v_call: TRBV15; d_call: NA; j_call: TRBJ2-6; clone_size: NA; cdr3_aa: CATSRAGSGANVLTF; cdr3_nt: TGTGCCACCAGCAGAGCGGGCTCTGGGGCCAACGTCCTGACTTTC
v_call: TRBV9; d_call: TRBD1; j_call: TRBJ2-5; clone_size: few; cdr3_aa: CASGGTAQETQYF; cdr3_nt: TGTGCCAGCGGTGGGACAGCCCAAGAGACCCAGTACTTC
v_call: TRBV6-1; d_call: NA; j_call: TRBJ2-7; clone_size: NA; cdr3_aa: CATREPRTGWYEQYF; cdr3_nt: TGTGCCACCCGGGAGCCTAGAACGGGGTGGTATGAGCAGTACTTC
v_call: TRBV6-1; d_call: NA; j_call: TRBJ1-1; clone_size: NA; cdr3_aa: CASSEGKQGF; cdr3_nt: TGTGCCAGCAGTGAAGGGAAACAGGGCTTT
v_call: TRBV28; d_call: NA; j_call: TRBJ2-1; clone_size: NA; cdr3_aa: CAAGIFKTAEQFF; cdr3_nt: TGTGCCGCCGGGATTTTCAAGACTGCTGAGCAGTTCTTC
v_call: TRBV7-9; d_call: TRBD2; j_call: TRBJ2-1; clone_size: NA; cdr3_aa: CASSLVPGTSGGTTIGQFF; cdr3_nt: TGTGCCAGCAGCTTAGTACCCGGGACTAGCGGGGGAACCACAATCGGGCAGTTCTTC
v_call: TRBV7-9; d_call: NA; j_call: TRBJ2-2; clone_size: NA; cdr3_aa: CASSLGEGETGELFF; cdr3_nt: TGTGCCAGCAGCTTAGGCGAGGGAGAAACCGGGGAGCTGTTTTTT
v_call: TRBV5-8; d_call: TRBD1; j_call: TRBJ1-6; clone_size: NA; cdr3_aa: CASTPGGQGVSPLHF; cdr3_nt: TGTGCCAGCACTCCGGGGGGACAGGGTGTTTCACCCCTCCACTTT
v_call: TRBV10-3; d_call: NA; j_call: TRBJ1-1; clone_size: NA; cdr3_aa: CAISDEGRQNTEAFF; cdr3_nt: TGTGCCATCAGTGACGAGGGCAGACAGAACACTGAAGCTTTCTTT
v_call: TRBV28; d_call: TRBD2; j_call: TRBJ2-5; clone_size: NA; cdr3_aa: CASSLTQTSGERATQYF; cdr3_nt: TGTGCCAGCAGTCTGACCCAGACTAGCGGGGAGCGGGCGACCCAGTACTTC
v_call: TRBV2; d_call: NA; j_call: TRBJ1-1; clone_size: NA; cdr3_aa: CASRRETGSSAEAFF; cdr3_nt: TGTGCCAGCAGGAGAGAAACAGGGTCGTCCGCTGAAGCTTTCTTT
v_call: TRBV9; d_call: TRBD2; j_call: TRBJ2-1; clone_size: NA; cdr3_aa: CASSVGASGRVNEQFF; cdr3_nt: TGTGCCAGCAGCGTAGGGGCTAGCGGGAGGGTCAATGAGCAGTTCTTC
v_call: TRBV7-2; d_call: NA; j_call: TRBJ1-5; clone_size: NA; cdr3_aa: CASSQLINQPQHF; cdr3_nt: TGTGCCAGCAGTCAACTTATCAACCAGCCCCAGCATTTT
v_call: TRBV28; d_call: NA; j_call: TRBJ1-1; clone_size: few; cdr3_aa: CASASGALNTEAFF; cdr3_nt: TGTGCCAGCGCCTCAGGGGCTCTGAACACTGAAGCTTTCTTT
v_call: TRBV2; d_call: NA; j_call: TRBJ1-5; clone_size: NA; cdr3_aa: CASSRDSNQPQHF; cdr3_nt: TGTGCCAGCAGCAGGGATAGCAATCAGCCCCAGCATTTT
v_call: TRBV9; d_call: NA; j_call: TRBJ2-7; clone_size: NA; cdr3_aa: CASSSTSNEQYF; cdr3_nt: TGTGCCAGCAGCAGCACCTCCAACGAGCAGTACTTC
v_call: TRBV5-1; d_call: NA; j_call: TRBJ2-7; clone_size: NA; cdr3_aa: CASSPTTALEGEQYF; cdr3_nt: TGCGCCAGCAGCCCTACGACAGCGTTGGAGGGCGAGCAGTACTTC
v_call: TRBV30; d_call: TRBD2; j_call: TRBJ2-3; clone_size: NA; cdr3_aa: CACQAGGTDTQYF; cdr3_nt: TGTGCCTGCCAAGCGGGGGGCACAGATACGCAGTATTTT
v_call: TRBV30; d_call: NA; j_call: TRBJ2-7; clone_size: once; cdr3_aa: CAWSAHISVPAMYF; cdr3_nt: TGTGCCTGGAGTGCCCATATTAGCGTACCGGCGATGTACTTC
v_call: TRBV10-1; d_call: NA; j_call: TRBJ2-7; clone_size: NA; cdr3_aa: CASSEPGIRSLQYF; cdr3_nt: TGCGCCAGCAGTGAGCCCGGGATCCGATCCTTGCAGTACTTC
v_call: TRBV9; d_call: NA; j_call: TRBJ2-3; clone_size: NA; cdr3_aa: CASSVEGDMVTDTQYF; cdr3_nt: TGTGCCAGCAGCGTAGAAGGGGACATGGTCACAGATACGCAGTATTTT
v_call: TRBV5-4; d_call: TRBD1; j_call: TRBJ1-2; clone_size: NA; cdr3_aa: CASSFRGQGYGYTF; cdr3_nt: TGTGCCAGCAGCTTCCGGGGACAGGGGTATGGCTACACCTTC
v_call: TRBV15; d_call: NA; j_call: TRBJ2-1; clone_size: once; cdr3_aa: CATSRVTRTTDNEQFF; cdr3_nt: TGTGCCACCAGCAGAGTTACCCGGACTACCGACAATGAGCAGTTCTTC
v_call: TRBV27; d_call: TRBD1; j_call: TRBJ2-2; clone_size: NA; cdr3_aa: CASRDRANTGELFF; cdr3_nt: TGTGCCAGCAGGGACAGGGCGAACACCGGGGAGCTGTTTTTT
v_call: TRBV5-6; d_call: NA; j_call: TRBJ2-3; clone_size: once; cdr3_aa: CASSLELDYTQYF; cdr3_nt: TGTGCCAGCAGCTTGGAATTAGATTATACGCAGTATTTT
v_call: TRBV7-9; d_call: NA; j_call: TRBJ2-1; clone_size: NA; cdr3_aa: CASNSRKGPSGNEQFF; cdr3_nt: TGTGCCAGCAACTCACGGAAGGGGCCCAGTGGTAATGAGCAGTTCTTC